This TCR beta chain derives from a study of cytomegalovirus exposure and HLA in healthy donors. Overall study results and limits: High sensitivity and specificity were reportedly achieved when the classifier diagnosed cytomegalovirus status. Among the most significant clusters, several appeared linked to common viral pathogens in a later analysis. Available immune exposure information was restricted to CMV serostatus only.

Healthy bone marrow donors made up the donors. Germline V gives CDR1 MNHNY, CDR2 SVGAGI (reference sequence). The trim removed 6 bases at V and 5 bases at J, leaving 8 bases unmatched. This CDR3 is built from 15 residues. For this clone: Its antigen is undetermined.

Use of 60 Vbeta and 13 Jbeta primers characterized the PCR. TCRdb's copy holds only in-frame clones and misses some; the assay was immunoSEQ multiplex PCR. The sample includes some 130,000 clones, 75% to 90% of them seen just once. The sequencing sample was made of PBMCs. The receptor was isolated from a male donor in good health and CMV-seronegative. The rearrangement uses TRBV6-6 and TRBJ2-1, with 9 bases lining up with TRBD2. This CDR3 is CASRYLAGTNNEQFF. CDR3 DNA: TGTGCCAGCAGGTATCTAGCGGGGACTAACAATGAGCAGTTCTTC.